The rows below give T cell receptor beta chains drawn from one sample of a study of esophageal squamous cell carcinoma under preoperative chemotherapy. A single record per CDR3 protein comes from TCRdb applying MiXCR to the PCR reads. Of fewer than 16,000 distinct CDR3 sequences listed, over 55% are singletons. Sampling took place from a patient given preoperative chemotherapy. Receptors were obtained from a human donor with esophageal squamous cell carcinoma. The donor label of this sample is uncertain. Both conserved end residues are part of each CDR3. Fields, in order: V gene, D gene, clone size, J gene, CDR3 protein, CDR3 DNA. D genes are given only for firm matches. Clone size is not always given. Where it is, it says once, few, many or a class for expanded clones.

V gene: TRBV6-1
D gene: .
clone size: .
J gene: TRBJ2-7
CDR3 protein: CAASHFYEQYF
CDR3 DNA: TGTGCCGCCAGCCATTTCTACGAGCAGTACTTC

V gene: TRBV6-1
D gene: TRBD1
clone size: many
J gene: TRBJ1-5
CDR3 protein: CASQPGTGGRTQHF
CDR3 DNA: TGTGCCTCCCAACCCGGGACAGGGGGCAGGACCCAGCATTTT

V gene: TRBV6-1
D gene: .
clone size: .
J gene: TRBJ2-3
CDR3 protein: CASRGNQGGGPDTQYF
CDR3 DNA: TGTGCCAGCAGGGGCAACCAGGGGGGCGGCCCAGATACGCAGTATTTT

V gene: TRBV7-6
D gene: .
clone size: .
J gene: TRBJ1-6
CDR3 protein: CASSLGRGFSYEQYF
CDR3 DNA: TGTGCCAGCAGCTTAGGCAGGGGATTCTCCTACGAGCAGTACTTT

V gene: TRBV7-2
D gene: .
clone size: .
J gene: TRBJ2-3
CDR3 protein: CASSVASDQETQYF
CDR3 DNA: TGTGCCAGCAGCGTGGCCAGTGACCAAGAGACGCAGTATTTC

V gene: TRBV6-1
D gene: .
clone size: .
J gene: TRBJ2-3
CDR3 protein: CASSEGGGGKDTQYF
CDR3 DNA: TGTGCCAGCAGTGAAGGGGGAGGGGGTAAGGATACGCAGTATTTT

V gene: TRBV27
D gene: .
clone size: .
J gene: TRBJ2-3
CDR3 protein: CASSTQTPGPGAKNTQYF
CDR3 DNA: TGTGCCAGCAGTACCCAGACCCCGGGGCCGGGGGCCAAAAATACGCAGTATTTC

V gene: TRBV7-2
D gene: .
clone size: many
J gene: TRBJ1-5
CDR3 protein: CASSLSGQNNQPQHF
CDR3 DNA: TGTGCCAGCAGCTTAAGTGGACAGAACAATCAGCCCCAGCATTTT

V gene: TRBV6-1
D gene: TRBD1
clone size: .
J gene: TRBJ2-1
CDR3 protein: CARGYNRDRMNEQFF
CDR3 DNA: TGTGCCAGGGGCTACAACCGGGACAGGATGAATGAGCAGTTCTTC

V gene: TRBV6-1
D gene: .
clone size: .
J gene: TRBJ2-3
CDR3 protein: CASSERPYEQYF
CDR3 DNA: TGTGCCAGCAGTGAAAGACCCTATGAGCAGTACTTT

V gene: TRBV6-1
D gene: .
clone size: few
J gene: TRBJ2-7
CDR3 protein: CASSPRGPSSYEQYF
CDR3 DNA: TGTGCCAGCAGCCCCAGGGGTCCCAGCTCCTACGAGCAGTACTTC